This note documents a single TCR beta chain sequence. What antigen it recognizes has not been identified. No much larger clonotype is one base removed from it; base qualities were not supplied. CDR1 and CDR2, per the germline V gene (reference sequence), are SGHAT and FQDESV. The CDR3, cysteine through phenylalanine, is 17 amino acids long. CDR3 DNA only is kept here, 51 bases in frame from base 1. Trimming removed 0 bases from V and 4 bases from J; the gene matches leave 7 bases unexplained. These data originate in a study of blood T cell repertoires in COVID-19 (dated by TCRdb to 2020 to 2022). In terms of the full investigation: Samples covering the acute and convalescent phases of COVID-19 were provided by collaborators in the United States, Italy and Spain. The material from the prospective study consisted of cDNA or gDNA derived from T cells, B-cell-depleted T cells, or PBMCs. The dataset comprised deeply sampled blood TCRbeta repertoires from subjects exposed to, actively infected with, or recovered from COVID-19. The repertoires were released in a freely available public database meant as a resource for research on the immune response to SARS-CoV-2. The samples were drawn from the first 160 participants of the ongoing ImmuneRACE study and from over a thousand subjects provided by 6 global collaborators. Sample metadata almost always included a de-identified subject ID, COVID-19 status, age in years and sex. Where available, HLA class I and class II types were obtained from metadata supplied by the sample provider rather than from assay-based typing.

The immunoSEQ Assay, a bias-controlled multiplex PCR, was used to amplify TCRbeta CDR3 regions from genomic DNA. Under the source paper's analysis protocol: Within the assay, amplification of reference gene primers was used to estimate how many nucleated cells each sample contained. To quantify the absolute abundance of each unique TCRbeta CDR3 rearrangement, sequence reads were collapsed and filtered. For each sample, productive Simpson clonality was calculated by taking the square root of Simpson's diversity index across productive rearrangements. Not all clones reach the TCRdb copy of this immuneACCESS table, which keeps in-frame sequences only. Checked studies attribute under half of the gap to unresolved V genes and leave the rest unexplained. V, J and clone size are those of that table, while D and trimming were read from the DNA. Present in this sample are about 130,000 clones, almost 80% of which were seen just once. The ten most abundant clones make up approximately 10% of the sample.

Results and caveats for the whole study, not just this receptor: The quantity of clinical and demographic metadata differed by source and by participant and was supplied without curation.

Samples from volunteer blood donors who had recovered from COVID-19 were contributed by a second Seattle source. Each collaborating institution followed its own protocols to collect whole blood in K2EDTA tubes. Collaborator samples were shipped for TCRbeta analysis as frozen whole blood, isolated PBMCs, or DNA extracted from either sample type. This clonotype was sampled from a man aged 60 to 75 who had recovered from COVID-19. Recombination joined TRBV11-1 with TRBJ2-1; TRBD2 fits 9 bases in the junction. Sequenced: peripheral blood. The DNA is TGTGCCAGCAGCTTAGCTGGGGCGGGGGGGACTTACAATGAGCAGTTCTTC. This is translated as CASSLAGAGGTYNEQFF.